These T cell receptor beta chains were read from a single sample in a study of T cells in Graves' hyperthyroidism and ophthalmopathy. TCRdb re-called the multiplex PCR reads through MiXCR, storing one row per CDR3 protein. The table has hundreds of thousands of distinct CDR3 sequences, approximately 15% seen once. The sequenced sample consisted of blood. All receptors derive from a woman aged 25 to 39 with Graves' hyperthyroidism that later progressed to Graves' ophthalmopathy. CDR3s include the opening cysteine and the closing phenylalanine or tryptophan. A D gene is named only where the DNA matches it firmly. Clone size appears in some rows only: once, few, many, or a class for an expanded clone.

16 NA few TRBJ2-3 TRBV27 CASSPSRGRVPDTQYF TGTGCCAGCAGTCCGTCACGGGGCAGGGTGCCAGATACGCAGTATTTT
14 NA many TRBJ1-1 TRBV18 CATTDSSGGTEAFF TGTGCCACCACCGATTCGTCGGGGGGCACTGAAGCTTTCTTT
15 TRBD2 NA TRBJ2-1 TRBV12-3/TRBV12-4 CASSSGRERLSEQFF TGTGCCAGCAGTTCGGGGCGGGAGCGGTTGAGTGAGCAGTTCTTC
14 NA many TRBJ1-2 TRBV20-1 CSARRDLGVDGYTF TGCAGTGCTAGACGGGACCTGGGGGTCGATGGCTACACCTTC
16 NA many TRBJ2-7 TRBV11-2 CASSGGGQEYSYEQYF TGTGCCAGCAGTGGGGGGGGACAGGAGTATTCCTACGAGCAGTACTTC
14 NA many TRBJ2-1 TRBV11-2 CASSLKPHYDEQFF TGTGCCAGCAGCTTAAAACCACATTACGATGAGCAGTTCTTC
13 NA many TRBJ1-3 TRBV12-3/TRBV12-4 CASSSVTGNTIYF TGTGCCAGCAGTTCAGTAACTGGAAACACCATATATTTT
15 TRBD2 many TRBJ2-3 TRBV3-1 CASRNAGAVTDTQYF TGTGCCAGCAGAAATGCGGGAGCCGTGACAGATACGCAGTATTTT
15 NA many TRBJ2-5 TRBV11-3 CASSLLGGRQETQYF TGTGCCAGCAGTCTGCTTGGGGGGCGACAAGAGACCCAGTACTTC
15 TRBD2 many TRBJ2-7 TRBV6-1 CASSSSGLAAYEQYF TGTGCCAGCAGCTCCTCAGGACTAGCGGCCTACGAGCAGTACTTC
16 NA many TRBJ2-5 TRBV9 CASSAGVGGGKETQYF TGTGCCAGCAGCGCAGGCGTAGGAGGAGGAAAAGAGACCCAGTACTTC
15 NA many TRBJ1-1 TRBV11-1 CASSLALGSNTEAFF TGTGCCAGCAGCTTAGCGCTCGGATCAAACACTGAAGCTTTCTTT
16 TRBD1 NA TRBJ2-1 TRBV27 CASSLSAGDSYNEQFF TGTGCCAGCAGTTTATCGGCAGGGGACAGCTACAATGAGCAGTTCTTC
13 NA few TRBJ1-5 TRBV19 CASNLGLGQPQHF TGTGCCAGTAATCTCGGTCTCGGGCAGCCCCAGCATTTT
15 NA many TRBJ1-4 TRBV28 CASSRPIQKREKLFF TGTGCCAGCAGTCGCCCGATCCAAAAACGAGAAAAACTGTTTTTT
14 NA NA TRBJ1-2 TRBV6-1 CASWERPPVYGYTF TGTGCCAGCTGGGAAAGGCCTCCTGTCTATGGCTACACCTTC
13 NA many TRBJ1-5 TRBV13 CASSFNRNQPQHF TGTGCCAGCAGCTTCAACAGGAATCAGCCCCAGCATTTT
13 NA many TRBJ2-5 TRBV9 CASSVQAGETQYF TGTGCCAGCAGCGTGCAAGCGGGAGAGACCCAGTACTTC
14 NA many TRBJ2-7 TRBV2 CASSGGGTFYEQYF TGTGCCAGCAGTGGTGGGGGCACCTTCTACGAGCAGTACTTC
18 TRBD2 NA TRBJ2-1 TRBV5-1 CASSPYLTSGGYLNEQFF TGCGCCAGCAGCCCGTATCTGACTAGCGGGGGGTACCTCAATGAGCAGTTCTTC
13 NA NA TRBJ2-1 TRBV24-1 CATSDSLYNEQFF TGTGCCACCAGTGACAGTCTCTACAATGAGCAGTTCTTC
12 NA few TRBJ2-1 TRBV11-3 CASNRLDNEQFF TGTGCCAGCAACCGACTTGATAATGAGCAGTTCTTC
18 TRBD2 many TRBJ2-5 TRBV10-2 CASSEFRISSGRGETQYF TGCGCCAGCAGTGAGTTCAGGATTTCGAGCGGGAGGGGAGAGACCCAGTACTTC
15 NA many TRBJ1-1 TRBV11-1 CASSLMRGGQSEAFF TGTGCCAGCAGCTTAATGAGAGGAGGGCAGTCTGAAGCTTTCTTT
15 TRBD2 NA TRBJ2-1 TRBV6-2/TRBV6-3 CASSWRLAGEGEQFF TGTGCCAGCAGTTGGCGGCTAGCGGGAGAGGGAGAGCAGTTCTTC